This TCR beta chain was recorded in a study of T cell responses to AZD1222 COVID-19 vaccine. Findings of the study overall: Regions left unmutated in variants are reportedly the target of nearly half of spike-specific TCRs. At baseline, seropositivity was found in only a handful of AZD1222 recipients.

With regard to this clone: The antigen is unknown. Compared with germline, one end of the junction differs, possibly owing to a read error.

Germline V gene data show CDR1 as MGHRA and CDR2 as YSYEKL. The CDR3 is 16 residues long. Sequencing was performed with immunoSEQ multiplex PCR; in TCRdb, only in-frame clones are kept and a portion is missing. The table shows approximately 74,000 clones, with around nine tenths occurring only once. This chain uses TRBV4-1 with TRBJ2-2, with 9 positions matching TRBD1. The clonotype originates from an adult who received the AZD1222 COVID-19 vaccine. Here the sequenced sample was peripheral blood, taken 28 days after the second AZD1222 dose. The CDR3, as DNA: TGCGCCAGCCGCCACACAGGGGGCGCGGGCACCGGGGAGCTGTTTTTT. Amino acid sequence: CASRHTGGAGTGELFF.